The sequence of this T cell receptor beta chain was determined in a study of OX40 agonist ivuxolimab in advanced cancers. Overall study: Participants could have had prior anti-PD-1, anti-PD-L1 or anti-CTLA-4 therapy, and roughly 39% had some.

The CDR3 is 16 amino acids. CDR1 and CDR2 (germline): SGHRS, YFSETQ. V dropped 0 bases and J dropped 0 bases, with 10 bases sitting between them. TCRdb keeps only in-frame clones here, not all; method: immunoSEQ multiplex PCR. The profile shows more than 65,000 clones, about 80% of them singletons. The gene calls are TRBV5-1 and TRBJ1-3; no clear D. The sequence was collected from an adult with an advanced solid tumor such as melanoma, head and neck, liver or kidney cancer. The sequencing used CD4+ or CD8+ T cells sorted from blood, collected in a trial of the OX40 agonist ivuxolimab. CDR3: CASSLVGRNSGNTIYF. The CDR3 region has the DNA TGCGCCAGCAGCTTGGTGGGCCGCAACTCTGGAAACACCATATATTTT.